The present TCR beta chain was sequenced within a study of blood T cell repertoires in COVID-19 (dated by TCRdb to 2019 to 2021). Study-level background: Samples from collaborators originated in the United States, Italy and Spain and spanned both the acute and convalescent phases of COVID-19. The sample metadata nearly always contained a de-identified subject ID, COVID-19 status, age in years and sex. The samples were drawn from the first 160 participants of the ongoing ImmuneRACE study and from 1,254 subjects provided by 6 global collaborators. The prospective study material was composed of cDNA or gDNA derived from T cells, B-cell-depleted T cells, or PBMCs. The repertoires were released in a freely available public database meant as a resource for research on the immune response to SARS-CoV-2. Where available, HLA class I and class II types were taken from metadata supplied by the sample provider and were not determined by assay-based typing. Subjects who had been exposed to COVID-19, were actively infected with it, or had recovered from it provided the deeply sampled blood TCRbeta repertoires that made up the dataset. Study-wide findings and limitations: How much clinical and demographic metadata was included differed by source and by participant, and the metadata was provided uncurated.

The CDR3 sequence holds 16 residues, the cysteine and phenylalanine included. Of the read, only the CDR3 DNA is kept; its 48 bases are in frame from base 1. V has 3 bases trimmed and J has 0 bases trimmed; junction bases matching no gene number 1. The germline V gene (reference sequence) gives CDR1 as LNHDA and CDR2 as SQIVND. Collaborating institutions collected whole blood in K2EDTA tubes following their own protocols. Collaborator samples were shipped for TCRbeta analysis as frozen whole blood, isolated PBMCs, or DNA extracted from either sample type. A word on this clone: Its antigen is still unknown. No much larger clone exists at a distance of one base, and base qualities are not known.

TCRbeta CDR3 regions were amplified from genomic DNA by means of the immunoSEQ Assay, a bias-controlled multiplex PCR. As for the original processing: The number of nucleated cells in each sample was estimated by amplification of reference gene primers within the assay. To quantify the absolute abundance of each unique TCRbeta CDR3 rearrangement, sequence reads were collapsed and filtered. For each sample, productive Simpson clonality was calculated by taking the square root of Simpson's diversity index across productive rearrangements. The table was pulled from immuneACCESS by TCRdb, which kept in-frame rearrangements only. Such tables lose some clones; where checked, under half of the loss comes from unresolved V genes, and the rest has no known cause. That table gives V, J and clone size, and the DNA gave D and trimming. In all, the sample holds tens of thousands of clones, and 80% of those were seen once. 15% to 20% of the sample is in the top ten clones.

The chain is assembled from TRBV19 and TRBJ2-4; a stretch of 11 junction bases matches TRBD1. This TCR derives from an elderly woman with acute or convalescent COVID-19. The specimen sequenced was peripheral blood. The CDR3 loop reads CASSMGTGGAKNIQYF. The nucleotides read TGTGCCAGTAGTATGGGGACAGGGGGAGCCAAAAACATTCAGTACTTC.